Presented here are 9 T cell receptor beta chains from one specimen sequenced in a study of blood T cell repertoires in COVID-19. Clones were read by immunoSEQ multiplex PCR, and TCRdb kept only the in-frame ones, dropping some. The sample includes about 190,000 clones, 90% of them seen just once. The material sequenced was peripheral blood. Receptor source: a man aged 45-65 years with acute or convalescent COVID-19.

The chain has TRBV9 and TRBJ2-5; TRBD1 matches 11 bases. Germline CDR1 is SGDLS and CDR2 is YYNGEE. Germline trimming cut 0 bases from V and 5 bases from J; bases unmatched to any gene: 9. CDR3 length: 17 residues. The CDR3 reads CASSVGAGTGGEETQYF. CDR3 sequence (DNA): TGTGCCAGCAGCGTAGGAGCCGGGACAGGGGGGGAGGAGACCCAGTACTTC.

The V gene is TRBV30, the J gene TRBJ1-4; D call uncertain. The V gene's germline CDR1 is GTSNPN and CDR2 SVGIG (reference sequence). Between the trimmed V and J ends, which lost 4 bases and 8 bases, there was a span of 17 bases. This CDR3 spans 14 amino acids. This CDR3 is CAWNRPRRGEKLFF. As DNA, the CDR3 is TGTGCCTGGAATCGGCCCCGGCGCGGGGAAAAACTGTTTTTT.

This clone was detected once. This chain links TRBV5-6 with TRBJ1-4; 7 bases map to TRBD1. This CDR3 has 14 residues. The ends lost 4 bases at V and 5 bases at J; junction bases unmatched: 5. Germline V gives CDR1 SGHDT, CDR2 YYEEEE. CDR3 loop: CASSTGQINEKLFF. The CDR3 nucleotides read TGTGCCAGCAGCACGGGACAGATCAATGAAAAACTGTTTTTT.

This sequence joins TRBV5-1 and TRBJ1-2, with 11 bases aligning to TRBD1. After removal of 1 base from V and 5 bases from J, the junction contained 7 bases not matched to a gene. Germline CDR1 SGHRS, CDR2 YFSETQ. The CDR3 is 16 residues long. CDR3 loop: CASSLTFGTGGYGYTF. DNA of the CDR3: TGCGCCAGCAGCTTGACGTTCGGGACAGGGGGTTATGGCTACACCTTC.

This rearrangement joins TRBV6-2 or TRBV6-3 to TRBJ1-5; the match to TRBD1 covers 11 bases. From germline, CDR1 is MNHEY and CDR2 SVGEGT. The CDR3 runs to 15 residues. The ends lost 4 bases at V and 6 bases at J; junction bases unmatched: 5. CDR3 in amino acids: CASSWGQGEGQPQHF. CDR3 coding DNA: TGTGCCAGCAGTTGGGGACAGGGGGAAGGTCAGCCCCAGCATTTT.

The chain links TRBV5-1 to TRBJ2-1; 11 nucleotides match TRBD2. V gave up 0 bases and J gave up 6 bases; unmatched junction bases: 14. CDR3 length: 19 residues. CDR1 is SGHRS and CDR2 is YFSETQ in the germline V gene. This CDR3 reads CASSLVVSGRALRSNEQFF. The DNA for the CDR3 is TGCGCCAGCAGCTTGGTGGTTAGCGGGAGGGCCCTCAGAAGCAATGAGCAGTTCTTC.

This clone was detected only a few times. The chain uses TRBV19 and TRBJ2-3, with 8 positions matching TRBD2. Germline values: CDR1 LNHDA, CDR2 SQIVND (reference sequence). CDR3 length: 15 amino acids. Trimming removed 2 bases from V and 4 bases from J; junction bases left unmatched: 5. Here the CDR3 reads CASSINGRAADTQYF. CDR3 nucleotides: TGTGCCAGTAGTATAAACGGGAGGGCCGCAGATACGCAGTATTTT. Using reference TRBV19 and TRBJ2-3 for the parts outside the CDR3, the full variable domain is DGGITQSPKYLFRKEGQNVTLSCEQNLNHDAMYWYRQDPGQGLRLIYYSQIVNDFQKGDIAEGYSVSREKKESFPLTVTSAQKNPTAFYLCASSINGRAADTQYFGPGTRLTVL.

The chain has TRBV10-1 and TRBJ2-7, with TRBD2 identical over 9 bases. Germline values: CDR1 WNHNN, CDR2 SYGVQD (reference sequence). The CDR3 loop spans 13 amino acids. J lost 6 bases, V lost 5 bases, and 5 bases had no gene match. CDR3 residues: CASSRTSDGEQYF. For the CDR3, the DNA is TGCGCCAGCAGTCGGACTAGCGATGGCGAGCAGTACTTC.

Comment on this clone: The same CDR3 also results from other DNA sequences found in this sample. The V and J genes are TRBV5-1 and TRBJ2-7; 12 bases agree with TRBD2. In germline, CDR1 is SGHRS, CDR2 YFSETQ. Unmatched junction bases numbered 4, after V lost 4 bases and J lost 2 bases. This CDR3 has 15 amino acids. CDR3 in DNA: TGCGCCAGCAGCCCCGGACTAGCGGGAACCTACGAGCAGTACTTC. Its protein product is CASSPGLAGTYEQYF.